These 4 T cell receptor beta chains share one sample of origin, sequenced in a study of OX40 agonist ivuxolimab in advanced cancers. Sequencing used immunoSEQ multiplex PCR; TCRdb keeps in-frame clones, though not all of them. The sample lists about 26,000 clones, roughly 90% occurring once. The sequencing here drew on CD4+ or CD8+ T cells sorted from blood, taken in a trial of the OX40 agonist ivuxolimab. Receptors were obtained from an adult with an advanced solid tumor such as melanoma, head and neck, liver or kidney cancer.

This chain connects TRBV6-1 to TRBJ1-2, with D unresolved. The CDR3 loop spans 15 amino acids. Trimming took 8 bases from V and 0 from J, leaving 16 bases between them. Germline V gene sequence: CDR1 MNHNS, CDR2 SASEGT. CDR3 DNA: TGTGCCAGCTGTTCCGTTAGTAGTCCTAACTATGGCTACACCTTC. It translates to CASCSVSSPNYGYTF.

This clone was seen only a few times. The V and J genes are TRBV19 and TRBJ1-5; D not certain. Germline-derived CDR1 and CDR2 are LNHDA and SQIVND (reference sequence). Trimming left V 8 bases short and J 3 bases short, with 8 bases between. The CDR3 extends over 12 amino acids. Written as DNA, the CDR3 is TGTGCCAGTCATAGTCTCAATCAGCCCCAGCATTTT. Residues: CASHSLNQPQHF.

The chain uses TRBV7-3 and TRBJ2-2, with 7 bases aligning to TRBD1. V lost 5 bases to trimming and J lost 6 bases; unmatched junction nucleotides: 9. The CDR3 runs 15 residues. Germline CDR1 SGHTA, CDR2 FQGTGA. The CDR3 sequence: CASSPSTGLAGELFF. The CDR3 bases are TGTGCCAGCAGCCCCTCGACAGGGCTCGCCGGGGAGCTGTTTTTT. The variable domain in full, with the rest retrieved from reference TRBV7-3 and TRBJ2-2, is GAGVSQTPSNKVTEKGKYVELRCDPISGHTALYWYRQSLGQGPEFLIYFQGTGAADDSGLPNDRFFAVRPEGSVSTLKIQRTERGDSAVYLCASSPSTGLAGELFFGEGSRLTVL.

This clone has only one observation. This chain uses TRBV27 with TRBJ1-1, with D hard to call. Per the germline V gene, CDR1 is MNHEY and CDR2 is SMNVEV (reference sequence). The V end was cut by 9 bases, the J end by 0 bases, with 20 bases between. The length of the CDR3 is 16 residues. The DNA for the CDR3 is TGTGCCAGTGCAGAGCTCGCTAGCCCTTTGAACACTGAAGCTTTCTTT. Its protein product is CASAELASPLNTEAFF.